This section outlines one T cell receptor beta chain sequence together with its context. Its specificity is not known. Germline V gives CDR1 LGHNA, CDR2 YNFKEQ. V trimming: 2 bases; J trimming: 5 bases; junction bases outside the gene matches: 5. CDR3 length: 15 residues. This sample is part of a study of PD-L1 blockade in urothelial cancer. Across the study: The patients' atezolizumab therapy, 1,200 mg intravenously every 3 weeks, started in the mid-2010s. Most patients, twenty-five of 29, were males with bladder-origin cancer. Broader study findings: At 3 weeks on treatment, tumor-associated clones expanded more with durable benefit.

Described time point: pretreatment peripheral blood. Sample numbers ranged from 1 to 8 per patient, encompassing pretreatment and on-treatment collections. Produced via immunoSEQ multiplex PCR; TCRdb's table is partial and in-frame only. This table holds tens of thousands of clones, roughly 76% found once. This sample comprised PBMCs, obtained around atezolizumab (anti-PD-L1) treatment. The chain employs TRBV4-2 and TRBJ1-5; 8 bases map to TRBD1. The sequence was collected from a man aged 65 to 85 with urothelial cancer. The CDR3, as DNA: TGTGCCAGCAGCCAAACGACAGGGGAGGATCAGCCCCAGCATTTT. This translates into CASSQTTGEDQPQHF.